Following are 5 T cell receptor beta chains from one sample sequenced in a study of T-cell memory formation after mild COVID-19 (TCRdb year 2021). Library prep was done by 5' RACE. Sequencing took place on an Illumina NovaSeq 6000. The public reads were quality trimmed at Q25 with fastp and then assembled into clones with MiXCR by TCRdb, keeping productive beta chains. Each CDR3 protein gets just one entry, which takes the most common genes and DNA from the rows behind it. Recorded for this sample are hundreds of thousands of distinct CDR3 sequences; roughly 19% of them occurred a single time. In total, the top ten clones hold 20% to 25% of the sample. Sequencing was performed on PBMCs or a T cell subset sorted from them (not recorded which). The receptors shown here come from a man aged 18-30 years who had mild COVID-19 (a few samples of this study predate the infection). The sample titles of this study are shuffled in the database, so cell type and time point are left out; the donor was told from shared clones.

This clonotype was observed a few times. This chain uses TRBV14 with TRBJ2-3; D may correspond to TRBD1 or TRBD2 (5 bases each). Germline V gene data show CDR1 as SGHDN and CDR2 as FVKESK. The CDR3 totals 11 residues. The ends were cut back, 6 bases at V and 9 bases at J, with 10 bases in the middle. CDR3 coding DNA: TGTGCCAGCAGGAGAGGGACGACGCAGTATTTT. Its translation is CASRRGTTQYF.

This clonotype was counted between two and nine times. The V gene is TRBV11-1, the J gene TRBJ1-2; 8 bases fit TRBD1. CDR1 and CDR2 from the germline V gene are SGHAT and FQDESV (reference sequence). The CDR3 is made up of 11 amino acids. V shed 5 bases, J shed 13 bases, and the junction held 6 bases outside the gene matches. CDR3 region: CASSRTGPPTF. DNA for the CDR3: TGTGCCAGCAGCCGGACAGGGCCCCCCACCTTC. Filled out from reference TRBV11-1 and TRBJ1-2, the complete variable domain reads EAEVAQSPRYKITEKSQAVAFWCDPISGHATLYWYRQILGQGPELLVQFQDESVVDDSQLPKDRFSAERLKGVDSTLKIQPAELGDSAMYLCASSRTGPPTFGSGTRLTVV.

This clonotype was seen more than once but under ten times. In DNA, the CDR3 is TGTGCCAGCAGCCCCCAGGGGGTCTACGAGCAGTACTTC. Translation gives CASSPQGVYEQYF. The V and J genes are TRBV7-9 and TRBJ2-7, with 7 bases identical to TRBD1. V lost 5 bases to trimming and J lost 3 bases; unmatched junction nucleotides: 4. The CDR3 sequence is 13 residues long. Germline CDR1 and CDR2: SEHNR and FQNEAQ (reference sequence).

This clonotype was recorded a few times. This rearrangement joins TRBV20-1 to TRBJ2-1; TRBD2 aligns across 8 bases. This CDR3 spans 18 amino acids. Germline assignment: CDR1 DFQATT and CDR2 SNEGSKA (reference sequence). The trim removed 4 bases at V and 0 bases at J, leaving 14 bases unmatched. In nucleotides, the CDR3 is TGCAGTGCTACCGGGAGGGCTAGCGGGCCCGGCTCCTACAATGAGCAGTTCTTC. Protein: CSATGRASGPGSYNEQFF.

CDR3 bases: TGTGCCAGCATTGCGGGCAGCAATCAGCCCCAGCATTTT. It specifies CASIAGSNQPQHF. The chain recombines TRBV2 with TRBJ1-5; D is unclear. V was clipped by 7 bases and J by 1 base, with 8 bases between them. The length of the CDR3 is 13 residues. Germline loops: CDR1 SNHLY, CDR2 FYNNEI.